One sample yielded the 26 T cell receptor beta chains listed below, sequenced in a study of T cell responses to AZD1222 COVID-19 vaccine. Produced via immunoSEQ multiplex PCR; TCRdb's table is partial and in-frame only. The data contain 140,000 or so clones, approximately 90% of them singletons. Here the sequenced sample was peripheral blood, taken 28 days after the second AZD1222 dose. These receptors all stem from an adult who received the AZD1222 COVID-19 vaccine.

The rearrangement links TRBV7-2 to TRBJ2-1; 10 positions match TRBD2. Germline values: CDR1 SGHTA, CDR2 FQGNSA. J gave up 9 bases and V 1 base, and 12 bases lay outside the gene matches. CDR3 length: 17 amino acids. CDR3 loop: CASSLVFQRGGSIEQFF. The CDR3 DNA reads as TGTGCCAGCAGCTTAGTCTTCCAGCGGGGGGGCTCGATTGAGCAGTTCTTC.

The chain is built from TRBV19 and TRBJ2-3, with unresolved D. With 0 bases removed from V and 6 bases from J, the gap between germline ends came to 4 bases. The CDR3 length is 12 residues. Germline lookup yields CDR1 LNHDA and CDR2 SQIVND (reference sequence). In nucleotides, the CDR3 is TGTGCCAGTAGTATAGACGGGGATACGCAGTATTTT. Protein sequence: CASSIDGDTQYF.

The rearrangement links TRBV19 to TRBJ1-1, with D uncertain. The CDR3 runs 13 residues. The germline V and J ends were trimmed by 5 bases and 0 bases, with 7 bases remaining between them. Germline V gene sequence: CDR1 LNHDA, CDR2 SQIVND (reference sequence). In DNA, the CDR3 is TGTGCCAGTAGTGTCGAAATGAACACTGAAGCTTTCTTT. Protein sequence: CASSVEMNTEAFF.

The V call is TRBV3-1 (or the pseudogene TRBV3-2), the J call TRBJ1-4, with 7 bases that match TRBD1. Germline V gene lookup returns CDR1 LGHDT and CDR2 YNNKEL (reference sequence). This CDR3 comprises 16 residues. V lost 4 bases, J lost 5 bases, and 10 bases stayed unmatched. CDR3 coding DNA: TGTGCCAGCAGCCCGGGGACAGCCAGAATCAATGAAAAACTGTTTTTT. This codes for CASSPGTARINEKLFF.

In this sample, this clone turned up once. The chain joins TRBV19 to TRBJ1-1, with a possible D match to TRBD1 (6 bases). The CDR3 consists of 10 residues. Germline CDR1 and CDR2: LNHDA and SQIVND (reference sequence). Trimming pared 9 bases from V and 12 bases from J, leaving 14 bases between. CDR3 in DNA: TGTGCCAGAAAACAGGGCAGAACTTTCTTT. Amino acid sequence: CARKQGRTFF.

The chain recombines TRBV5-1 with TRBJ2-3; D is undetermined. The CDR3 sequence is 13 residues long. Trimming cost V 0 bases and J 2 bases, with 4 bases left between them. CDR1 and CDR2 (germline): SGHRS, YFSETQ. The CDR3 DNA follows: TGCGCCAGCAGCTTGGACAACACAGATACGCAGTATTTT. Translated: CASSLDNTDTQYF.

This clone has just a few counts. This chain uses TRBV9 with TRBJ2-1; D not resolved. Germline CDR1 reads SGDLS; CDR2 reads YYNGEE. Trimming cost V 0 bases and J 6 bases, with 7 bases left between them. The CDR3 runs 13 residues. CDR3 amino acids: CASSVEKVNEQFF. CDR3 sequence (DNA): TGTGCCAGCAGCGTAGAGAAGGTCAATGAGCAGTTCTTC.

The DNA of the CDR3 is TGTGCCAGCAGCGTAGACAGGGGTTCTGAAAAACTGTTTTTT. Translation: CASSVDRGSEKLFF. The chain joins TRBV9 to TRBJ1-4, with 7 bases matching TRBD1. Losses at the gene ends were 0 bases for V and 7 bases for J; bases not matched to a gene: 3. The CDR3 extends over 14 amino acids. The germline V gene encodes CDR1 SGDLS and CDR2 YYNGEE.

CDR3 DNA sequence: TGTGCCAGCAGTTTACCGCGGGGCGGCTGGGAGACCCAGTACTTC. It is translated as CASSLPRGGWETQYF. This chain joins TRBV28 and TRBJ2-5, with D possibly TRBD2 on 6 matching bases. From germline, CDR1 is MDHEN and CDR2 SYDVKM. V lost 2 bases, J lost 5 bases, and 15 bases lay in between. This CDR3 is 15 amino acids long.

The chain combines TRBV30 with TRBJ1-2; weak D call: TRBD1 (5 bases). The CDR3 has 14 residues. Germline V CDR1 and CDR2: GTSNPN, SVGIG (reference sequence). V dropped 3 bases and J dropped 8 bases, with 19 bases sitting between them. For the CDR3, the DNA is TGTGCCTGGAGCGCCGGGGCAGGGAGAGAGGGCTACACCTTC. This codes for CAWSAGAGREGYTF.

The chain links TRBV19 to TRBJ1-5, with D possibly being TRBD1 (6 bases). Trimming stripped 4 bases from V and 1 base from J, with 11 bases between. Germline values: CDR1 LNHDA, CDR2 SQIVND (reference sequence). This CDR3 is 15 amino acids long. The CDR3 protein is CASSRGGTSNQPQHF. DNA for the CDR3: TGTGCCAGTAGTAGAGGGGGGACGAGCAATCAGCCCCAGCATTTT.

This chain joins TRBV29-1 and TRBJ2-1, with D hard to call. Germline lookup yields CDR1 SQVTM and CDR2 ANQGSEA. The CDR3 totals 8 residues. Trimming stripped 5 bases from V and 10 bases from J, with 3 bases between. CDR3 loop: CSVQEQFF. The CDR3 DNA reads TGCAGCGTTCAGGAGCAGTTCTTC.

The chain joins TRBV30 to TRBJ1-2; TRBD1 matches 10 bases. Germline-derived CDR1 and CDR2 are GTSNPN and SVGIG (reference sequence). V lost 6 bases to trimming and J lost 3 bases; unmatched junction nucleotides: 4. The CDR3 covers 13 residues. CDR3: CACRGQGDYGYTF. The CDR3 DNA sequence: TGTGCCTGCCGCGGACAGGGGGACTATGGCTACACCTTC.

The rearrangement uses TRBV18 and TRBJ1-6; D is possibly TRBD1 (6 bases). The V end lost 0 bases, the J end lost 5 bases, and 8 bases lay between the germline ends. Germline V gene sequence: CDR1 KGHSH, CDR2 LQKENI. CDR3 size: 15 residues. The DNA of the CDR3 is TGTGCCAGCTCACCACCGTCAGGGGATAATTCACCCCTCCACTTT. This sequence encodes CASSPPSGDNSPLHF.

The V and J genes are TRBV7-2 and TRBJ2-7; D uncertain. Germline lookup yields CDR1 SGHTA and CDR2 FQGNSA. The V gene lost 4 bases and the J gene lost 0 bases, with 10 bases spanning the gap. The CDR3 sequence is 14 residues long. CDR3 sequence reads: CASSSRFSSYEQYF. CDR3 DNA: TGTGCCAGCAGCTCACGATTCTCCTCCTACGAGCAGTACTTC. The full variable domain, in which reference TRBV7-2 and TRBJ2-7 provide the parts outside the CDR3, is GAGVSQSPSNKVTEKGKDVELRCDPISGHTALYWYRQSLGQGLEFLIYFQGNSAPDKSGLPSDRFSAERTGGSVSTLTIQRTQQEDSAVYLCASSSRFSSYEQYFGPGTRLTVT.

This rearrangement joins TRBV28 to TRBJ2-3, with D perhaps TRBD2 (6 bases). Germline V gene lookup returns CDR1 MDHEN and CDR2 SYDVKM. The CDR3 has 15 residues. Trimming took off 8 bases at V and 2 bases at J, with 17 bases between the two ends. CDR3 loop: CASDTEGASTDTQYF. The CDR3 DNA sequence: TGTGCCAGCGACACGGAGGGCGCTTCCACAGATACGCAGTATTTT. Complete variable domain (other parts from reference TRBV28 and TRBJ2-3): DVKVTQSSRYLVKRTGEKVFLECVQDMDHENMFWYRQDPGLGLRLIYFSYDVKMKEKGDIPEGYSVSREKKERFSLILESASTNQTSMYLCASDTEGASTDTQYFGPGTRLTVL.

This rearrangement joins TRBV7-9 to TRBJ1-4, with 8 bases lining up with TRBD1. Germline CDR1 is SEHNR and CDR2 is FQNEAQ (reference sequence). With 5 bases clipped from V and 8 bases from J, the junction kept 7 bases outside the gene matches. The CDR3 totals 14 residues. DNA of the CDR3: TGTGCCAGCAGCATCCAGGGGGCTCGGGAAAAACTGTTTTTT. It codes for CASSIQGAREKLFF. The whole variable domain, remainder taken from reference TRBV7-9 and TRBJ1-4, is DTGVSQNPRHKITKRGQNVTFRCDPISEHNRLYWYRQTLGQGPEFLTYFQNEAQLEKSRLLSDRFSAERPKGSFSTLEIQRTEQGDSAMYLCASSIQGAREKLFFGSGTQLSVL.

The CDR3 loop reads CASSPDREQYF. The CDR3 bases are TGTGCCAGCTCCCCGGACAGGGAGCAGTACTTC. This chain links TRBV28 with TRBJ2-7, with 7 bases fitting TRBD1. Losses at the gene ends were 8 bases for V and 7 bases for J; bases not matched to a gene: 5. Germline-derived CDR1 and CDR2 are MDHEN and SYDVKM. The CDR3 contains 11 residues.

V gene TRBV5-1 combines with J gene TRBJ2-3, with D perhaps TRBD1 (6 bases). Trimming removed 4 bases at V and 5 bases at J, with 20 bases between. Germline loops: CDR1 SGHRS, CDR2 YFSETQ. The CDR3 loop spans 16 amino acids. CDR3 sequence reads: CASSLFSGALGDTQYF. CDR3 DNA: TGCGCCAGCAGCCTGTTCTCAGGGGCCTTGGGAGATACGCAGTATTTT.

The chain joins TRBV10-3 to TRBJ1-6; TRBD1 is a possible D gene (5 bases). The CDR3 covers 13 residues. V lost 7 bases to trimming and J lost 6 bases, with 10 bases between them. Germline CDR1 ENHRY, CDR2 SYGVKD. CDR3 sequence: CAIKSGLNSPLHF. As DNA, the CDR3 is TGTGCCATCAAGTCGGGACTTAATTCACCCCTCCACTTT.

This CDR3 reads CASSLHGTGNGYTF. DNA for the CDR3: TGTGCCAGCAGCTTACACGGGACAGGAAACGGCTACACCTTC. This rearrangement joins TRBV7-8 to TRBJ1-2; TRBD1 agrees at 8 bases. The germline V gene has CDR1 SGHVS and CDR2 FQNEAQ. CDR3 size: 14 residues. The trim removed 2 bases at V and 8 bases at J, leaving 7 bases unmatched.

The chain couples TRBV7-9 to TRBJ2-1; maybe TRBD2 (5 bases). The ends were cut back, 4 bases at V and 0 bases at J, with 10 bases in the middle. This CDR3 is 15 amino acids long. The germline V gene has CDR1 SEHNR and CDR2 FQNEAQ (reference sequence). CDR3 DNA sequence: TGTGCCAGCAGCTCCGCAGCGGCCTCCTACAATGAGCAGTTCTTC. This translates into CASSSAAASYNEQFF.

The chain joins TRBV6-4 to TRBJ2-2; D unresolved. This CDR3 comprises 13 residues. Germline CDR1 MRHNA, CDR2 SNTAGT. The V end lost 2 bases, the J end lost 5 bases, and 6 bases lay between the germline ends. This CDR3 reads CASSDRTTGELFF. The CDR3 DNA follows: TGTGCCAGCAGTGACCGGACGACCGGGGAGCTGTTTTTT.

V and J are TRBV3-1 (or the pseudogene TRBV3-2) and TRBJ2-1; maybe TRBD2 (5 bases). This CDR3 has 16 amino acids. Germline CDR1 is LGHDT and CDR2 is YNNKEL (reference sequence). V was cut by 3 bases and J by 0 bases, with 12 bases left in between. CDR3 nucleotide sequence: TGTGCCAGCAGCCACACCCAGCGGAGCTCCTACAATGAGCAGTTCTTC. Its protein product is CASSHTQRSSYNEQFF.

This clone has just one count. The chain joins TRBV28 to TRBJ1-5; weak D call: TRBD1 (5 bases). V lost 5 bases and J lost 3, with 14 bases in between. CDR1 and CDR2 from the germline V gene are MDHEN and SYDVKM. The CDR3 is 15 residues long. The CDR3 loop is CASSPPLGHNQPQHF. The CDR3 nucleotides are TGTGCCAGCAGTCCCCCTTTGGGGCACAATCAGCCCCAGCATTTT.

CDR3 nucleotides: TGTGCCATCAGTGAGTACCCGGGACAGGGTGAAGCCACCAACACCGGGGAGCTGTTTTTT. Translation gives CAISEYPGQGEATNTGELFF. The chain uses TRBV10-3 and TRBJ2-2, with 9 bases matching TRBD1. The length of the CDR3 is 20 residues. The germline CDR1 and CDR2 sequences are ENHRY and SYGVKD. Unmatched junction bases numbered 14, after V lost 1 base and J lost 2 bases.